The clone carrying this T cell receptor beta chain was detected only once. Its matching antigen is unknown. The data originate from a study of cytomegalovirus exposure and HLA in healthy donors. Study-level findings and limits: TCR beta sequences reportedly predicted most subjects' HLA-A and HLA-B alleles accurately. Some public TCRs appeared in many individuals, while most sequences were rare. Listed as cytomegalovirus-associated were 150 to 200 TCR beta chains. Several V segments, TRBV6-2 and TRBV6-3 among them, could not be told apart and were dropped.

PCR amplification relied on 60 Vbeta primers (plus 13 Jbeta primers). This table comes from immunoSEQ multiplex PCR, and its TCRdb copy is limited to in-frame clones, with some not included. The sample carries 150,000 to 200,000 clones, around four fifths recorded once. The CDR3 is 16 amino acids. Germline V gene sequence: CDR1 SGHDN, CDR2 FVKESK. With 4 bases removed from V and 3 bases from J, the gap between germline ends came to 16 bases. This receptor was taken from a man between 18 and 35 years old in good health and CMV-seropositive. The chain combines TRBV14 with TRBJ1-3; tentative D call: TRBD1 (6 bases). Input material: PBMCs. CDR3 nucleotide sequence: TGTGCCAGCAGCCCAGTGCGGGGGGCAAATGGAAACACCATATATTTT. As protein: CASSPVRGANGNTIYF.